This T cell receptor beta chain originates from a study of blood T cell repertoires in COVID-19. Study details: COVID-19 samples collected from the United States, Italy and Spain covered acute and convalescent phases. Nucleic acid was either cDNA or gDNA, and it came from T cells, B-cell-depleted T cells, or PBMCs.

Authors' data handling: Amplifying reference gene primers gave estimates of nucleated cell counts. Assay used: immunoSEQ multiplex PCR; TCRdb lists only in-frame clones, some missing. V and J calls and clone size are copied from that table; D and trimming were computed from the DNA. The sample consists of 250,000 to 350,000 clones, 80% to 85% of them appearing once. Trimming removed 4 bases from V and 9 bases from J; junction bases left unmatched: 6. This CDR3 contains 14 residues. Germline loops: CDR1 SGHTA, CDR2 FQGTGA. The chain has TRBV7-3 and TRBJ2-1; 10 bases match TRBD1. The clonotype comes from an older person with COVID-19, enrolled during active disease. Sequenced material: peripheral blood. The CDR3 here is CASSSGQGWSEQFF. Here the CDR3 DNA reads TGTGCCAGCAGCTCGGGACAGGGGTGGAGTGAGCAGTTCTTC.